This T cell receptor beta chain was documented in a study of T cell responses to AZD1222 COVID-19 vaccine. This clone was seen only a few times. This CDR3 comprises 13 residues. Looked up from germline, CDR1 is MNHEY and CDR2 is SVGEGT. With V trimmed by 1 base and J by 7 bases, 1 base remained unmatched. Profiled with immunoSEQ multiplex PCR; TCRdb holds only in-frame clones, not every one. The sample shows approximately 100,000 clones, around nine tenths of them seen only once. Sequenced here: peripheral blood, sampled on day 0 of AZD1222 vaccination. The receptor was isolated from an adult in good health. The rearrangement uses TRBV6-2 or TRBV6-3 and TRBJ2-1; 7 bases are shared with TRBD2. The CDR3 loop reads CASSYWRGNEQFF. The DNA for the CDR3 is TGTGCCAGCAGTTACTGGCGGGGGAATGAGCAGTTCTTC.